This paragraph covers one T cell receptor beta chain sequence. This sample is part of a study of blood T cell repertoires in COVID-19. About the study: PBMCs, B-cell-depleted T cells, or T cells provided the cDNA or gDNA that made up the material.

The repertoire was sequenced with immunoSEQ multiplex PCR; TCRdb's copy has only in-frame clones and lacks some. The sample holds 150,000 to 200,000 clones, approximately 80% seen once. The CDR3 is 13 amino acids. Trimming pared 3 bases from V and 2 bases from J, leaving 6 bases between. Germline lookup yields CDR1 SGHTA and CDR2 FQGTGA. The source is a human donor in a cohort sampled during active COVID-19. Specimen: peripheral blood. The chain joins TRBV7-3 to TRBJ2-3; D is unclear. CDR3 DNA sequence: TGTGCCAGCAGCTTGGCCATCACAGATACGCAGTATTTT. It is translated as CASSLAITDTQYF. Combining the CDR3 with reference TRBV7-3 and TRBJ2-3 gives the whole variable domain GAGVSQTPSNKVTEKGKYVELRCDPISGHTALYWYRQSLGQGPEFLIYFQGTGAADDSGLPNDRFFAVRPEGSVSTLKIQRTERGDSAVYLCASSLAITDTQYFGPGTRLTVL.